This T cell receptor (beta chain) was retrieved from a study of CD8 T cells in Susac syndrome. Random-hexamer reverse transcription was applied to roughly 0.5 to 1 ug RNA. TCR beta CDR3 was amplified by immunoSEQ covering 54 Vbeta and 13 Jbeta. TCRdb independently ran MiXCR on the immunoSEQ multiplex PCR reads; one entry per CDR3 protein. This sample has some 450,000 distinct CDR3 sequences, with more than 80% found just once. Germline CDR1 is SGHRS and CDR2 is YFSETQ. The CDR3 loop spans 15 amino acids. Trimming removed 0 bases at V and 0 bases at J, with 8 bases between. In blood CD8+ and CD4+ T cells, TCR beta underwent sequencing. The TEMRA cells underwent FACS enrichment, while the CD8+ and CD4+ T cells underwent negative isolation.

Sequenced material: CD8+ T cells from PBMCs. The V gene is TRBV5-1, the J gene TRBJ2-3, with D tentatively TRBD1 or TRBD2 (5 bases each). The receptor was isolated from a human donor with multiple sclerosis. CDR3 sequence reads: CASSLEEGSTDTQYF. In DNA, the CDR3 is TGCGCCAGCAGCTTGGAAGAGGGGAGCACAGATACGCAGTATTTT.